Shown below are 29 T cell receptor beta chains from a single sample sequenced in a study of T-cell memory formation after mild COVID-19. TCRdb re-called the 5' RACE reads with MiXCR, one entry per CDR3 protein. The sample consists of about 90,000 distinct CDR3 sequences, roughly 16% of them appearing once. The source material was PBMCs or a T cell subset sorted from them (not recorded which). These receptors were collected from a man aged 18 to 29 who had mild COVID-19 (a few samples of this study predate the infection). Cell type and time point are not known.

J is TRBJ2-1 and V is TRBV9; D perhaps matches TRBD2 (7 bases). CDR3 length: 13 residues. V was pared by 2 bases and J by 5 bases, with 8 bases between. Germline V gene data show CDR1 as SGDLS and CDR2 as YYNGEE. CDR3 coding DNA: TGTGCCAGCAGCGTGGGGGGGCACAATGAGCAGTTCTTC. Its translation: CASSVGGHNEQFF.

The rearrangement uses TRBV29-1 and TRBJ1-2; 10 bases are shared with TRBD1. This CDR3 comprises 15 residues. J lost 8 bases, V lost 3 bases, and 12 bases had no gene match. The V gene's germline CDR1 is SQVTM and CDR2 ANQGSEA. CDR3 DNA: TGCAGCGTTGACGACCCACCCGGGACAGGGGAAGGCTACACCTTC. Its translation: CSVDDPPGTGEGYTF.

The V call is TRBV6-5, the J call TRBJ1-2, with 10 bases aligning to TRBD1. From germline, CDR1 is MNHEY and CDR2 SVGAGI. V lost 5 bases, J lost 4 bases, and 7 bases stayed unmatched. The CDR3 consists of 15 residues. CDR3 loop: CASSLDRGHGYGYTF. The CDR3 DNA is TGTGCCAGCAGTCTCGACAGGGGGCACGGCTATGGCTACACCTTC.

A note on this clonotype: Relative to the germline gene, one junction end is altered; a read error may explain this. The chain links TRBV12-3 or TRBV12-4 to TRBJ1-1; D is unresolved. CDR3 length equals 11 residues. CDR3 nucleotides: TGTGCCAGCGGCCAAAACAGTGAAGCTTTCTTT. This codes for CASGQNSEAFF.

The chain uses TRBV11-2 and TRBJ2-4; 11 bases match TRBD2. J was trimmed by 9 bases and V by 5 bases; bases with no gene match: 9. This CDR3 contains 15 residues. Germline CDR1 reads SGHAT; CDR2 reads FQNNGV. CDR3: CASSENSGGVGIQYF. Written as DNA, the CDR3 is TGTGCCAGCAGCGAAAATAGCGGGGGGGTCGGCATTCAGTACTTC.

Comments on this clonotype: Compared with germline, one end of the junction differs, possibly owing to a read error. The chain carries TRBV27 and TRBJ1-2; TRBD1 matches at 7 bases. CDR1 is MNHEY and CDR2 is SMNVEV in the germline V gene (reference sequence). The CDR3 totals 11 residues. The CDR3 nucleotides read TGTGCCAGCAGTTTACGTCCCGGGACAGCCTTC. Encoded protein: CASSLRPGTAF.

V gene TRBV4-3 combines with J gene TRBJ2-1; D unresolved. Trimming took off 4 bases at V and 3 bases at J, with 19 bases between the two ends. The germline CDR1 and CDR2 sequences are LGHNA and YSLEER. This CDR3 is built from 17 residues. CDR3 in DNA: TGCGCCAGCAGCCCAGAAATAGGGTCAAGGGACTACAATGAGCAGTTCTTC. Translated, it gives CASSPEIGSRDYNEQFF.

This chain joins TRBV7-2 and TRBJ1-2, with D uncertain. CDR3 length: 14 residues. Trimming took 1 base from V and 2 from J, leaving 8 bases between them. Per the germline V gene, CDR1 is SGHTA and CDR2 is FQGNSA. The CDR3 bases are TGTGCCAGCAGCTTAGAGGTTATCAACTATGGCTACACCTTC. It codes for CASSLEVINYGYTF.

J is TRBJ1-5 and V is TRBV6-5; 8 bases are a match to TRBD1. V was pared by 5 bases and J by 4 bases, with 4 bases of the junction left unmatched. Germline CDR1 and CDR2: MNHEY and SVGAGI. This CDR3 has 14 amino acids. CDR3 DNA: TGTGCCAGCAGTCACCGACAGGGGAATCAGCCCCAGCATTTT. This sequence encodes CASSHRQGNQPQHF.

The V call is TRBV6-2 or TRBV6-3, the J call TRBJ2-1; 12 nucleotides match TRBD2. The CDR3 extends over 18 amino acids. Unmatched junction bases numbered 11, after V lost 8 bases and J lost 0 bases. CDR1 and CDR2 (germline): MNHEY, SVGEGT. The CDR3 DNA reads TGTGCCAGCCCCCCGACTAGCGGGGGCCCAGGCTCCTACAATGAGCAGTTCTTC. Protein product: CASPPTSGGPGSYNEQFF.

This clonotype has only a few counts. V and J are TRBV4-2 and TRBJ2-2; D is uncertain. The V end lost 0 bases, the J end lost 5 bases, and 13 bases lay between the germline ends. Germline V gene data show CDR1 as LGHNA and CDR2 as YNFKEQ. The CDR3 runs to 16 residues. CDR3 in DNA: TGTGCCAGCAGCCAAGATATAGGGAAGGGTACCGGGGAGCTGTTTTTT. Translated, it gives CASSQDIGKGTGELFF.

This clonotype was counted only a few times. The genes are TRBV4-1 and TRBJ1-1; no firm D call. This CDR3 spans 13 amino acids. CDR1 is MGHRA and CDR2 is YSYEKL in the germline V gene. V lost 5 bases to trimming and J lost 5 bases, with 12 bases between them. In nucleotides, the CDR3 is TGCGCCAGCAGCAATTTCGGAGGAACTGAAGCTTTCTTT. This codes for CASSNFGGTEAFF.

This clonotype was found many times. The chain is built from TRBV4-3 and TRBJ2-1, with a tentative D call TRBD1 (5 bases). The ends were cut back, 0 bases at V and 9 bases at J, with 15 bases in the middle. In germline, CDR1 is LGHNA, CDR2 YSLEER. The CDR3 contains 15 residues. CDR3 sequence reads: CASSQDGKVGPEQFF. CDR3 coding DNA: TGCGCCAGCAGCCAAGATGGTAAGGTGGGGCCTGAGCAGTTCTTC.

This clonotype was detected only a few times. J is TRBJ2-7 and V is TRBV20-1; the match to TRBD2 covers 7 bases. The germline V gene has CDR1 DFQATT and CDR2 SNEGSKA (reference sequence). Unmatched junction bases numbered 8, after V lost 6 bases and J lost 6 bases. This CDR3 is 12 amino acids long. The CDR3 bases are TGCAGTGCCCGACTAGCCCAGAGCGAGCAGTACTTC. Residues: CSARLAQSEQYF.

The rearrangement joins TRBV13 to TRBJ2-2; D could derive from TRBD1 or TRBD2 (6 bases each). The V gene's germline CDR1 is PRHDT and CDR2 FYEKMQ (reference sequence). Trimming shortened V by 8 bases and J by 6 bases, and 13 bases separated the two germline ends. The CDR3 is 13 residues long. CDR3 sequence reads: CASRRGAAGELFF. CDR3 DNA sequence: TGTGCCAGCCGAAGGGGGGCGGCCGGGGAGCTGTTTTTT. Full variable domain (rest looked up from reference TRBV13 and TRBJ2-2): AAGVIQSPRHLIKEKRETATLKCYPIPRHDTVYWYQQGPGQDPQFLISFYEKMQSDKGSIPDRFSAQQFSDYHSELNMSSLELGDSALYFCASRRGAAGELFFGEGSRLTVL.

The CDR3 is CASSLGEAGIRNIQYF. CDR3 coding DNA: TGTGCCAGCTCACTGGGAGAAGCAGGGATAAGAAACATTCAGTACTTC. V is TRBV18 and J is TRBJ2-4; D possibly matches TRBD1 or TRBD2 (5 bases each). Germline V gives CDR1 KGHSH, CDR2 LQKENI. Trimming removed 4 bases at V and 6 bases at J, with 19 bases between. The CDR3 has 16 residues.

In its sample, this clonotype was seen many times. The chain is built from TRBV10-3 and TRBJ2-1, with 8 bases that match TRBD2. J gave up 5 bases and V 0 bases, and 3 bases lay outside the gene matches. The CDR3 loop spans 15 amino acids. Germline V gene lookup returns CDR1 ENHRY and CDR2 SYGVKD. CDR3 DNA: TGTGCCATCAGTGAGTCAACTAGCGGTCACAATGAGCAGTTCTTC. Protein sequence: CAISESTSGHNEQFF.

This clonotype has more than one count but fewer than ten. The chain links TRBV6-2 or TRBV6-3 to TRBJ1-6, with 9 positions matching TRBD1. The junction had 5 bases not matched to a gene; V was cut back by 6 bases and J by 8 bases. There are 14 residues in the CDR3. Germline loops: CDR1 MNHEY, CDR2 SVGEGT. CDR3 coding DNA: TGTGCCAGCAGGGGACAGGGTGGATATTCACCCCTCCACTTT. It encodes CASRGQGGYSPLHF.

The V gene is TRBV3-1, the J gene TRBJ2-1; D is unresolved. The CDR3 is made up of 15 amino acids. The germline gives CDR1 LGHDT, CDR2 YNNKEL (reference sequence). V was cut by 4 bases and J by 0 bases, with 10 bases left in between. DNA of the CDR3: TGTGCCAGCAGCCTGATAGGTAACTCCTACAATGAGCAGTTCTTC. This gives the protein CASSLIGNSYNEQFF.

This clonotype has at least ten counts. This rearrangement joins TRBV12-3 or TRBV12-4 to TRBJ2-5, with D perhaps matching TRBD2 (5 bases). V was cut by 6 bases and J by 5 bases, with 13 bases left in between. The length of the CDR3 is 13 residues. In DNA, the CDR3 is TGTGCCAGCAGCCCGAGATGGGAGGAGACCCAGTACTTC. Encoded protein: CASSPRWEETQYF.

This clonotype was observed a few times. V gene TRBV11-2 combines with J gene TRBJ2-3; 11 bases map to TRBD2. In germline, CDR1 is SGHAT, CDR2 FQNNGV. The CDR3 covers 16 residues. V lost 4 bases and J lost 2; bases outside the gene matches: 5. The CDR3, as DNA: TGTGCCAGCAGCTCGACTAGCGGGGCACCCACAGATACGCAGTATTTT. Encoded protein: CASSSTSGAPTDTQYF.

The rearrangement joins TRBV7-6 to TRBJ1-2; D is unresolved. The V gene lost 2 bases and the J gene lost 4 bases, with 8 bases spanning the gap. The CDR3 length is 13 residues. Germline-derived CDR1 and CDR2 are SGHVS and FNYEAQ. The CDR3, as DNA: TGTGCCAGCAGCTTAAATGGGTTCTATGGCTACACCTTC. Translation: CASSLNGFYGYTF.

This clonotype appeared a few times. The V and J genes are TRBV25-1 and TRBJ1-2, with D perhaps TRBD1 (6 bases). The CDR3 totals 14 residues. V was pared by 1 base and J by 4 bases, with 10 bases between. Per the germline V gene, CDR1 is MGHDK and CDR2 is SYGVNS. The CDR3 protein is CASSEFGQSYGYTF. CDR3 DNA sequence: TGTGCCAGCAGTGAATTTGGACAGTCCTATGGCTACACCTTC.

This clonotype was recorded many times. The chain is built from TRBV4-1 and TRBJ2-5; no definite D call. The germline V gene encodes CDR1 MGHRA and CDR2 YSYEKL. Trimming removed 4 bases at V and 2 bases at J, with 14 bases between. The CDR3 sequence is 15 residues long. CDR3 sequence (DNA): TGCGCCAGCAGCCCCCGTTCGAGCGCTCAAGAGACCCAGTACTTC. It translates to CASSPRSSAQETQYF.

This clonotype was found many times. The V gene is TRBV6-6, the J gene TRBJ2-3; no reliable D call. V was shortened by 0 bases and J by 0 bases, with 7 bases between the two germline ends. The germline V gene has CDR1 MNHNY and CDR2 SVGAGI (reference sequence). The CDR3 runs to 15 residues. CDR3 protein: CASSYSGPSTDTQYF. In DNA, the CDR3 is TGTGCCAGCAGTTACTCAGGGCCCAGCACAGATACGCAGTATTTT.

In nucleotides, the CDR3 is TGTGCCAGCAGCCCGGGGGAGGGTACCTACGAGCAGTACTTC. Translation gives CASSPGEGTYEQYF. V is TRBV9 and J is TRBJ2-7; TRBD2 matches 7 bases. The CDR3 runs to 14 residues. Germline CDR1 is SGDLS and CDR2 is YYNGEE. The V and J ends lost 4 bases and 2 bases, in that order; junction bases with no gene match: 6.

V and J are TRBV12-3 or TRBV12-4 and TRBJ1-6; D gene unclear. Trimming stripped 6 bases from V and 4 bases from J, with 22 bases between. This CDR3 is built from 18 residues. The CDR3, as DNA: TGTGCCAGCAGCGTCTTACGGGCAGGAGGGTCTTATAATTCACCCCTCCACTTT. Encoded protein: CASSVLRAGGSYNSPLHF.

J is TRBJ1-6 and V is TRBV9; 7 bases line up with TRBD1. The germline gives CDR1 SGDLS, CDR2 YYNGEE. The CDR3 sequence is 14 residues long. Trimming removed 5 bases from V and 4 bases from J; junction bases left unmatched: 3. The DNA of the CDR3 is TGTGCCAGCAGTTCAGGGGGTTATAATTCACCCCTCCACTTT. Amino acid sequence: CASSSGGYNSPLHF.

This clonotype came up many times. J is TRBJ2-5 and V is TRBV11-2; no clear D gene. V shed 4 bases and J shed 7 bases, with 7 bases lying between them. This CDR3 contains 11 residues. CDR1 and CDR2 (germline): SGHAT, FQNNGV. CDR3 DNA: TGTGCCAGCAGCTCCCGCCGGACCCAGTACTTC. Translated: CASSSRRTQYF.